Each of the 27 T cell receptor beta chains below was sequenced from the same sample in a study of OX40 agonist ivuxolimab in advanced cancers. TCRdb keeps only in-frame clones here, not all; method: immunoSEQ multiplex PCR. Of roughly 32,000 clones listed, roughly 88% are singletons. This sample comprised CD4+ or CD8+ T cells sorted from blood, obtained in a trial of the OX40 agonist ivuxolimab. Every receptor here comes from an adult with an advanced solid tumor such as melanoma, head and neck, liver or kidney cancer.

The chain has TRBV27 and TRBJ1-1; the D is unclear. The CDR3 has 13 residues. The V and J ends lost 4 bases and 1 base respectively, with 7 bases between them. The germline CDR1 and CDR2 sequences are MNHEY and SMNVEV (reference sequence). CDR3 sequence (DNA): TGTGCCAGCAGTTGGAGCAGGAACACTGAAGCTTTCTTT. This encodes CASSWSRNTEAFF.

J is TRBJ2-7 and V is TRBV4-1; TRBD2 matches 7 bases. Looked up from germline, CDR1 is MGHRA and CDR2 is YSYEKL. The V and J ends lost 0 bases and 1 base, in that order; junction bases with no gene match: 3. The CDR3 has 15 residues. CDR3 amino acids: CASSQDSGRSYEQYF. CDR3 coding DNA: TGCGCCAGCAGCCAAGATAGCGGGCGATCCTACGAGCAGTACTTC.

V and J are TRBV28 and TRBJ2-7; D uncertain. The CDR3 runs 12 residues. Germline CDR1 and CDR2: MDHEN and SYDVKM. Between the trimmed V and J ends, which lost 0 bases and 5 bases, there was a span of 5 bases. CDR3 nucleotides: TGTGCCAGCAGTTTATGGGTCCACGAGCAGTACTTC. Encoded protein: CASSLWVHEQYF.

This clone has at least ten counts. The genes are TRBV10-3 and TRBJ2-4, with 7 bases matching TRBD2. There are 16 residues in the CDR3. CDR1 and CDR2 from the germline V gene are ENHRY and SYGVKD. With V trimmed by 2 bases and J by 2 bases, 6 bases remained unmatched. CDR3: CAISESGEPTKNIQYF. CDR3 nucleotide sequence: TGTGCCATCAGTGAGAGCGGGGAACCTACCAAAAACATTCAGTACTTC.

The chain recombines TRBV12-1 with TRBJ2-1; TRBD1 is the table's D call, not checked against the DNA. TRBV12-1 represents a pseudogene. This CDR3 is built from 14 residues. The CDR3 spells CASSTGDSYNEQFF. CDR3 in DNA: TGTGCCAGCAGCACAGGGGACTCATACAATGAGCAGTTCTTC.

The chain is built from TRBV4-1 and TRBJ2-7; no firm D call. The CDR3 contains 14 residues. Germline-derived CDR1 and CDR2 are MGHRA and YSYEKL. The germline V and J ends were trimmed by 0 bases and 1 base, with 7 bases remaining between them. CDR3: CASSQDSGSYEQYF. CDR3 in DNA: TGCGCCAGCAGCCAAGATTCCGGGTCCTACGAGCAGTACTTC.

The chain is built from TRBV10-3 and TRBJ2-7, with 7 bases lining up with TRBD2. Germline values: CDR1 ENHRY, CDR2 SYGVKD. V shed 6 bases and J 6 bases; nucleotides not matched to a gene: 8. The CDR3 contains 13 residues. The CDR3 is CAISGDTGGEQYF. The CDR3 coding sequence is TGTGCCATCAGCGGAGACACGGGAGGCGAGCAGTACTTC.

J is TRBJ2-7 and V is TRBV6-6; D is undetermined. Per germline, CDR1 MNHNY and CDR2 SVGAGI (reference sequence). The CDR3 extends over 13 amino acids. The V end was cut by 6 bases, the J end by 3 bases, with 12 bases between. CDR3 nucleotide sequence: TGTGCCAGCAGCCACGGGCTGGACTACGAGCAGTACTTC. This gives the protein CASSHGLDYEQYF.

The chain has TRBV11-2 and TRBJ2-3, with D perhaps matching TRBD1 (7 bases). Germline values: CDR1 SGHAT, CDR2 FQNNGV. Trimming left V 5 bases short and J 6 bases short, with 21 bases between. The length of the CDR3 is 16 residues. The CDR3: CASSGGTVILGDTQYF. CDR3 coding DNA: TGTGCCAGCAGCGGCGGGACAGTCATCCTTGGGGATACGCAGTATTTT.

The chain links TRBV10-3 to TRBJ2-3; D perhaps matches TRBD1 (6 bases). The CDR3 totals 12 residues. Deletions cut 6 bases from V and 5 bases from J, with 9 bases between. From germline, CDR1 is ENHRY and CDR2 SYGVKD. CDR3 amino acids: CAIRSGEDTQYF. The CDR3 region has the DNA TGTGCCATCAGATCAGGGGAAGATACGCAGTATTTT.

The V gene is TRBV7-2, the J gene TRBJ2-5; weak D call: TRBD1 (5 bases). From germline, CDR1 is SGHTA and CDR2 FQGNSA. Trimming pared 1 base from V and 2 bases from J, leaving 8 bases between. The CDR3 extends over 14 amino acids. This CDR3 reads CASSLVRGQETQYF. In DNA form, the CDR3 reads TGTGCCAGCAGCTTAGTAAGGGGACAAGAGACCCAGTACTTC.

V usage is TRBV11-2 and J usage is TRBJ1-5; no definite D call. V shed 5 bases and J shed 15 bases, with 14 bases lying between them. Germline V gene lookup returns CDR1 SGHAT and CDR2 FQNNGV. This CDR3 contains 11 residues. CDR3 DNA: TGTGCCAGCAGCCATAGGACGGGTACGCATTTT. This sequence encodes CASSHRTGTHF.

This chain connects TRBV6-5 to TRBJ1-5; 7 nucleotides line up with TRBD1. Germline V gives CDR1 MNHEY, CDR2 SVGAGI. This CDR3 spans 14 amino acids. The V and J ends lost 4 bases and 4 bases, in that order; junction bases with no gene match: 4. CDR3 in DNA: TGTGCCAGCAGTTGGGGACAGACTAATCAGCCCCAGCATTTT. This codes for CASSWGQTNQPQHF.

This clone appeared many times. V usage is TRBV30 and J usage is TRBJ1-2; TRBD1 agrees at 7 bases. Germline CDR1 and CDR2: GTSNPN and SVGIG (reference sequence). The CDR3 is 10 residues long. The chain's CDR3 is CAGQSYGYTF. CDR3 nucleotide sequence: TGTGCGGGACAGTCCTATGGCTACACCTTC.

J is TRBJ1-4 and V is TRBV4-1; D remains ambiguous. The CDR3 runs to 15 residues. Germline V gene data show CDR1 as MGHRA and CDR2 as YSYEKL. V gave up 4 bases and J gave up 3 bases, with 12 bases separating them. The CDR3 region has the DNA TGCGCCAGCAGCCGGTCTGGGGTGTCTAATGAAAAACTGTTTTTT. This codes for CASSRSGVSNEKLFF.

V usage is TRBV19 and J usage is TRBJ1-1, with unresolved D. The CDR3 loop spans 13 amino acids. The germline V and J ends were trimmed by 1 base and 4 bases, with 7 bases remaining between them. Germline assignment: CDR1 LNHDA and CDR2 SQIVND (reference sequence). CDR3 bases: TGTGCCAGTAGTATAGTTCGGGGCACTGAAGCTTTCTTT. Amino acid sequence: CASSIVRGTEAFF.

The chain carries TRBV5-1 and TRBJ2-7; D unresolved. CDR1 SGHRS and CDR2 YFSETQ come from the germline V gene. The V end lost 4 bases, the J end lost 0 bases, and 11 bases lay between the germline ends. The CDR3 consists of 14 residues. The CDR3 sequence: CASSARHSSYEQYF. The CDR3 nucleotides read TGCGCCAGCAGCGCCCGGCATTCCTCCTACGAGCAGTACTTC.

This CDR3 is CSVAPRGMNTEAFF. In nucleotides, the CDR3 is TGCAGCGTGGCCCCGAGGGGCATGAACACTGAAGCTTTCTTT. The rearrangement links TRBV29-1 to TRBJ1-1, with D perhaps matching TRBD1 (5 bases). V lost 6 bases and J 0 bases, leaving 14 bases between the germline ends. CDR1 and CDR2 (germline): SQVTM, ANQGSEA. CDR3 size: 14 residues.

The genes are TRBV7-6 and TRBJ1-1; no clear D. In germline, CDR1 is SGHVS, CDR2 FNYEAQ. The CDR3 is made up of 11 amino acids. V shed 4 bases and J shed 4 bases, with 4 bases lying between them. The CDR3 is CASSSTTEAFF. In DNA form, the CDR3 reads TGTGCCAGCAGCTCGACCACTGAAGCTTTCTTT.

The V gene is TRBV6-6, the J gene TRBJ2-7, with D possibly TRBD1 on 6 matching bases. The CDR3 is 13 residues long. Trimming cost V 2 bases and J 2 bases, with 7 bases left between them. Germline-derived CDR1 and CDR2 are MNHNY and SVGAGI (reference sequence). The CDR3 here is CASSYRDTYEQYF. CDR3 nucleotides: TGTGCCAGCAGTTACCGGGACACCTACGAGCAGTACTTC.

V and J are TRBV7-3 and TRBJ1-1, with a tentative D call TRBD1 (5 bases). CDR1 SGHTA and CDR2 FQGTGA come from the germline V gene. The CDR3 has 13 amino acids. The V end lost 5 bases, the J end lost 4 bases, and 11 bases lay between the germline ends. The CDR3 coding sequence is TGTGCCAGCAGCGAACACGGGACCACTGAAGCTTTCTTT. It is translated as CASSEHGTTEAFF. Combining the CDR3 with reference TRBV7-3 and TRBJ1-1 gives the whole variable domain GAGVSQTPSNKVTEKGKYVELRCDPISGHTALYWYRQSLGQGPEFLIYFQGTGAADDSGLPNDRFFAVRPEGSVSTLKIQRTERGDSAVYLCASSEHGTTEAFFGQGTRLTVV.

V gene TRBV29-1 combines with J gene TRBJ2-7; 9 nucleotides line up with TRBD1. Germline V gives CDR1 SQVTM, CDR2 ANQGSEA. V trimming: 7 bases; J trimming: 1 base; junction bases outside the gene matches: 14. The CDR3 loop spans 16 amino acids. In DNA form, the CDR3 reads TGCAGCGGGGCGGGCGACCGGGACAGGGCTTCCTACGAGCAGTACTTC. Encoded protein: CSGAGDRDRASYEQYF.

This chain links TRBV28 with TRBJ2-7; D could derive from TRBD1 or TRBD2 (5 bases each). The CDR3 has 12 residues. Germline CDR1 reads MDHEN; CDR2 reads SYDVKM. V dropped 11 bases and J dropped 5 bases, with 16 bases sitting between them. The CDR3 DNA is TGTGCCGAGGGCAGGGACGGCAACGAGCAGTACTTC. This encodes CAEGRDGNEQYF.

The sample holds one count of this clone. The chain recombines TRBV7-8 with TRBJ2-1, with unresolved D. This CDR3 spans 11 amino acids. V shed 5 bases and J shed 3 bases, with 2 bases lying between them. Germline V gene lookup returns CDR1 SGHVS and CDR2 FQNEAQ. CDR3 protein: CASSHYNEQFF. The CDR3 DNA follows: TGTGCCAGCAGCCACTACAATGAGCAGTTCTTC.

This clone was seen only once. The chain combines TRBV2 with TRBJ2-1; TRBD2 agrees at 8 bases. Germline CDR1 reads SNHLY; CDR2 reads FYNNEI. Trimming cost V 7 bases and J 10 bases; bases outside gene matches: 9. The CDR3 length is 13 residues. CDR3 DNA sequence: TGTGCCAGCATCCTAGGGACTAGTGAGGAGCAGTTCTTC. Protein: CASILGTSEEQFF.

The rearrangement links TRBV27 to TRBJ2-3; 9 nucleotides line up with TRBD1. CDR3 size: 15 residues. The V segment lost 3 bases and the J segment 4 bases; nucleotides outside the gene matches: 5. Germline V gene data show CDR1 as MNHEY and CDR2 as SMNVEV (reference sequence). CDR3 coding DNA: TGTGCCAGCAGTTTCCTACAGGGGGCCGCAGATACGCAGTATTTT. This translates into CASSFLQGAADTQYF.

The chain couples TRBV5-4 to TRBJ1-1, with D maybe TRBD1 (6 bases). Germline V gene sequence: CDR1 SGHNT, CDR2 YYREEE (reference sequence). The germline V and J ends were trimmed by 0 bases and 1 base, with 7 bases remaining between them. The CDR3 loop spans 14 amino acids. In nucleotides, the CDR3 is TGTGCCAGCAGCTTGGGACAGGCGAACACTGAAGCTTTCTTT. Protein sequence: CASSLGQANTEAFF.